These 13 T cell receptor beta chains were sequenced from one sample in a study of shared clonotypes between healthy human individuals. Some clones are missing from TCRdb's copy, which holds only in-frame ones; the method was immunoSEQ multiplex PCR. The sample consists of about 690,000 clones, roughly 91% of them appearing once. Input material: memory CD8+ T cells from PBMCs. Subset reported: CD45RO+ cells pooled with CCR7-negative TemRA cells. The receptors here all came from a man younger than 35 in good health. Some clones in this sample may be carry-over from other donors' samples.

The CDR3 region has the DNA TGTGCCAGCAGCTTAAGGGAGAAGCAAGAGACCCAGTACTTC. Its protein product is CASSLREKQETQYF. The chain couples TRBV7-9 to TRBJ2-5; tentatively, D is TRBD2 (5 bases). The CDR3 is made up of 14 amino acids. The germline V gene has CDR1 SEHNR and CDR2 FQNEAQ (reference sequence). V lost 2 bases and J 2 bases, leaving 9 bases between the germline ends.

This chain connects TRBV7-3 to TRBJ2-7; 8 bases fit TRBD2. In germline, CDR1 is SGHTA, CDR2 FQGTGA. J lost 4 bases, V lost 5 bases, and 19 bases had no gene match. CDR3 size: 18 residues. CDR3 DNA: TGTGCCAGCAGCCCTCATGAGGTGGTAGCGGGGATCTCATACGAGCAGTACTTC. Protein: CASSPHEVVAGISYEQYF.

The rearrangement links TRBV27 to TRBJ1-5; D is unclear. Germline assignment: CDR1 MNHEY and CDR2 SMNVEV (reference sequence). The CDR3 loop spans 15 amino acids. Deletions cut 4 bases from V and 1 base from J, with 11 bases between. The CDR3 sequence is CASSSGMRSNQPQHF. In DNA, the CDR3 is TGTGCCAGCAGTTCGGGGATGCGGAGCAATCAGCCCCAGCATTTT.

The gene calls are TRBV12-5 and TRBJ2-7; a possible D gene is TRBD2 (6 bases). Germline V CDR1 and CDR2: LGHNT, FRNRAP. The V gene lost 6 bases and the J gene lost 0 bases, with 9 bases spanning the gap. The length of the CDR3 is 13 residues. Here the CDR3 reads CASGRDDSYEQYF. CDR3 DNA sequence: TGTGCTAGTGGGCGGGACGACTCCTACGAGCAGTACTTC.

The chain couples TRBV9 to TRBJ1-5; TRBD1 might be the D (5 bases). V lost 4 bases and J lost 7, with 15 bases in between. The CDR3 is 14 residues long. Germline V CDR1 and CDR2: SGDLS, YYNGEE. For the CDR3, the DNA is TGTGCCAGCAGCCCGACGGGGCAAAGACAGCCCCAGCATTTT. Its protein is CASSPTGQRQPQHF.

Turning to this clone: Within the sample, other DNA sequences also encode this same CDR3. V is TRBV27 and J is TRBJ1-5, with 7 bases that match TRBD1. Germline CDR1 reads MNHEY; CDR2 reads SMNVEV (reference sequence). V shed 1 base and J 4 bases; nucleotides not matched to a gene: 4. The CDR3 has 15 residues. CDR3 in amino acids: CASSLFSTGNQPQHF. CDR3 nucleotide sequence: TGTGCCAGCAGTTTATTCTCGACAGGGAATCAGCCCCAGCATTTT.

The gene calls are TRBV15 and TRBJ2-7, with D possibly TRBD1 on 6 matching bases. Trimming shortened V by 3 bases and J by 4 bases, and 13 bases separated the two germline ends. Germline CDR1 and CDR2: LNHNV and YYDKDF (reference sequence). The length of the CDR3 is 14 residues. This CDR3 is CATSRTGTPYEQYF. The DNA of the CDR3 is TGTGCCACCAGCAGGACCGGGACACCGTACGAGCAGTACTTC.

The chain links TRBV6-5 to TRBJ1-2; possibly TRBD1 for D (6 bases). Deletions cut 5 bases from V and 0 bases from J, with 13 bases between. The germline V gene has CDR1 MNHEY and CDR2 SVGAGI. The length of the CDR3 is 15 residues. Written as DNA, the CDR3 is TGTGCCAGCAGTCTGAACAGGGTCCCTAACTATGGCTACACCTTC. Amino acids: CASSLNRVPNYGYTF.

Note on this clone: A single base is all that separates this from a far larger clone, so a read error is likely. This chain uses TRBV6-9 with TRBJ1-1, with D unresolved. From germline, CDR1 is MNHGY and CDR2 SVAAGI. The CDR3 sequence is 13 residues long. The CDR3, as DNA: TGCGCCAGCAGTGACGGAGTGAACACTGAAGCTTTCTTT. Translation gives CASSDGVNTEAFF.

The CDR3 nucleotides are TGTGCCAGCAGGGACAGGGTCCACGAGCAGTACTTC. This sequence encodes CASRDRVHEQYF. This chain links TRBV2 with TRBJ2-7; 8 nucleotides match TRBD1. V lost 6 bases to trimming and J lost 5 bases; unmatched junction nucleotides: 3. The CDR3 runs 12 residues. The germline gives CDR1 SNHLY, CDR2 FYNNEI.

The chain combines TRBV7-2 with TRBJ1-1, with D unclear. V gave up 2 bases and J gave up 3 bases, with 13 bases separating them. This CDR3 has 15 amino acids. CDR1 and CDR2 (germline): SGHTA, FQGNSA. CDR3 region: CASSLMSGVDTEAFF. DNA for the CDR3: TGTGCCAGCAGCTTAATGTCGGGAGTGGACACTGAAGCTTTCTTT.

The chain is built from TRBV4-2 and TRBJ1-1, with D possibly matching TRBD1 (5 bases). Germline V gene lookup returns CDR1 LGHNA and CDR2 YNFKEQ. CDR3 size: 15 residues. V lost 0 bases to trimming and J lost 6 bases, with 14 bases between them. CDR3 residues: CASSQDGRGDAEAFF. CDR3 DNA: TGTGCCAGCAGCCAAGATGGGAGAGGGGACGCTGAAGCTTTCTTT.

This clone was recorded only once. The chain joins TRBV28 to TRBJ2-2; 7 nucleotides line up with TRBD2. The germline CDR1 and CDR2 sequences are MDHEN and SYDVKM. This CDR3 spans 18 amino acids. V dropped 1 base and J dropped 4; count of bases not matched to a gene: 12. CDR3 sequence reads: CASSLYGSGSWGTGELFF. The CDR3 DNA follows: TGTGCCAGCAGTTTATATGGTAGCGGGTCCTGGGGCACCGGGGAGCTGTTTTTT.